One sample yielded the 32 T cell receptor beta chains listed below, sequenced in a study of OX40 agonist ivuxolimab in advanced cancers. The method was immunoSEQ multiplex PCR; TCRdb's version includes in-frame clones alone and lacks a portion of them. This repertoire shows about 73,000 clones, about 87% found once; its top ten account for about 0.53%. Sequencing was performed on CD4+ or CD8+ T cells sorted from blood, taken in a trial of the OX40 agonist ivuxolimab. The receptors shown here come from an adult with an advanced solid tumor such as melanoma, head and neck, liver or kidney cancer.

This rearrangement joins TRBV6-5 to TRBJ2-7, with D possibly matching TRBD1 (5 bases). Germline V gene sequence: CDR1 MNHEY, CDR2 SVGAGI. Deletions cut 2 bases from V and 5 bases from J, with 16 bases between. The CDR3 loop spans 15 amino acids. CDR3 DNA sequence: TGTGCCAGCAGTTACGACCGAGACAGTCTAGACGAGCAGTACTTC. This encodes CASSYDRDSLDEQYF.

This chain joins TRBV5-1 and TRBJ2-1, with TRBD2 identical over 11 bases. CDR1 and CDR2 from the germline V gene are SGHRS and YFSETQ. V lost 4 bases, J lost 7 bases, and 10 bases stayed unmatched. The length of the CDR3 is 16 residues. The CDR3 DNA follows: TGCGCCAGCAGCCCGGAACTAGCGGGAGAACGGAATGAGCAGTTCTTC. Translation: CASSPELAGERNEQFF.

The V gene is TRBV7-6, the J gene TRBJ2-5; D possibly matches TRBD1 or TRBD2 (5 bases each). Germline V gene lookup returns CDR1 SGHVS and CDR2 FNYEAQ. The germline V and J ends were trimmed by 3 bases and 0 bases, with 8 bases remaining between them. The CDR3 consists of 14 residues. CDR3 in amino acids: CASSLGPHQETQYF. CDR3 coding DNA: TGTGCCAGCAGCTTGGGACCGCACCAAGAGACCCAGTACTTC. The whole variable domain, remainder taken from reference TRBV7-6 and TRBJ2-5, is GAGVSQSPRYKVTKRGQDVALRCDPISGHVSLYWYRQALGQGPEFLTYFNYEAQQDKSGLPNDRFSAERPEGSISTLTIQRTEQRDSAMYRCASSLGPHQETQYFGPGTRLLVL.

The chain has TRBV20-1 and TRBJ2-3; D possibly corresponds to TRBD2 (5 bases). Germline V CDR1 and CDR2: DFQATT, SNEGSKA (reference sequence). With 6 bases removed from V and 8 bases from J, the gap between germline ends came to 12 bases. CDR3 length equals 11 residues. The CDR3 sequence is CSAKLVSTQYF. The CDR3 DNA reads as TGCAGTGCAAAACTAGTCAGTACGCAGTATTTT.

V and J are TRBV19 and TRBJ2-1; the D is unclear. V was pared by 0 bases and J by 0 bases, with 12 bases between. Germline values: CDR1 LNHDA, CDR2 SQIVND (reference sequence). The CDR3 has 17 residues. The CDR3 DNA follows: TGTGCCAGTAGTATAGATCGGGCAGCCTTCTCCTACAATGAGCAGTTCTTC. Translated: CASSIDRAAFSYNEQFF.

The rearrangement uses TRBV12-5 and TRBJ1-1; a weak D match, TRBD1 (6 bases). V lost 11 bases to trimming and J lost 3 bases, with 13 bases between them. The CDR3 has 12 amino acids. Germline CDR1 LGHNT, CDR2 FRNRAP. The CDR3 is CAGNREDTEAFF. CDR3 nucleotide sequence: TGTGCTGGGAACAGGGAAGACACTGAAGCTTTCTTT.

This chain connects TRBV6-1 to TRBJ1-2, with D uncertain. CDR1 and CDR2 from the germline V gene are MNHNS and SASEGT. The V end lost 6 bases, the J end lost 0 bases, and 14 bases lay between the germline ends. This CDR3 comprises 15 residues. CDR3 residues: CASSRDPIANYGYTF. The DNA of the CDR3 is TGTGCCAGCAGCCGCGACCCTATAGCTAACTATGGCTACACCTTC.

This clone has more than one count but fewer than ten. The rearrangement joins TRBV6-6 to TRBJ1-1; 7 nucleotides align to TRBD1. Germline V gives CDR1 MNHNY, CDR2 SVGAGI (reference sequence). V lost 2 bases, J lost 10 bases, and 1 base stayed unmatched. The CDR3 has 11 amino acids. CDR3: CASSYNRGAFF. The CDR3 DNA reads as TGTGCCAGCAGTTACAACAGGGGAGCTTTCTTT.

The chain combines TRBV28 with TRBJ1-5; 9 nucleotides align to TRBD1. In germline, CDR1 is MDHEN, CDR2 SYDVKM. The CDR3 is 20 residues long. Trimming cost V 7 bases and J 0 bases; bases outside gene matches: 19. The CDR3 DNA follows: TGTGCCAGCACCGCTTGGGTCGGGACAGGGACGATCTATAGCAATCAGCCCCAGCATTTT. It is translated as CASTAWVGTGTIYSNQPQHF.

V usage is TRBV7-9 and J usage is TRBJ2-5; TRBD1 might be the D (6 bases). CDR1 and CDR2 from the germline V gene are SEHNR and FQNEAQ (reference sequence). The CDR3 runs to 14 residues. Trimming took off 6 bases at V and 4 bases at J, with 15 bases between the two ends. The CDR3 loop reads CASSTQGSLETQYF. In DNA form, the CDR3 reads TGTGCCAGCAGTACCCAGGGGTCTTTAGAGACCCAGTACTTC.

J is TRBJ2-5 and V is TRBV7-2; 7 positions agree with TRBD1. The V gene end was trimmed by 1 base and the J gene end by 5 bases; junction bases not matched to a gene: 1. The CDR3 covers 13 residues. Per the germline V gene, CDR1 is SGHTA and CDR2 is FQGNSA. CDR3 sequence (DNA): TGTGCCAGCAGCTTAGAACAGGGGGAGACCCAGTACTTC. It codes for CASSLEQGETQYF. The full variable domain, its missing parts supplied by reference TRBV7-2 and TRBJ2-5, is GAGVSQSPSNKVTEKGKDVELRCDPISGHTALYWYRQSLGQGLEFLIYFQGNSAPDKSGLPSDRFSAERTGGSVSTLTIQRTQQEDSAVYLCASSLEQGETQYFGPGTRLLVL.

The chain links TRBV27 to TRBJ2-1; TRBD2 matches 8 bases. V shed 6 bases and J 1 base; nucleotides not matched to a gene: 5. The CDR3 runs to 15 residues. The germline V gene encodes CDR1 MNHEY and CDR2 SMNVEV (reference sequence). The CDR3 protein is CASSHGGGSYNEQFF. In DNA form, the CDR3 reads TGTGCCAGCAGCCACGGGGGGGGTTCCTACAATGAGCAGTTCTTC.

The V gene is TRBV6-5, the J gene TRBJ1-2; perhaps TRBD1 as D (6 bases). The CDR3 runs to 15 residues. Trimming removed 2 bases from V and 5 bases from J, with 15 bases in between. Germline V gene sequence: CDR1 MNHEY, CDR2 SVGAGI. This CDR3 is CASSYGQGPNYGYTF. In DNA form, the CDR3 reads TGTGCCAGCAGTTACGGGCAGGGGCCCAATTATGGCTACACCTTC.

This chain links TRBV2 with TRBJ1-2, with 9 bases aligning to TRBD1. The V gene's germline CDR1 is SNHLY and CDR2 FYNNEI. The CDR3 is made up of 15 amino acids. Unmatched junction bases numbered 8, after V lost 5 bases and J lost 4 bases. The CDR3 DNA follows: TGTGCCAGCAGTAAAGGGACAGGGTTCTTCTATGGCTACACCTTC. This codes for CASSKGTGFFYGYTF.

This chain joins TRBV29-1 and TRBJ2-4; D not resolved. This CDR3 contains 13 residues. The germline gives CDR1 SQVTM, CDR2 ANQGSEA. Trimming removed 6 bases at V and 0 bases at J, with 9 bases between. For the CDR3, the DNA is TGCAGCGTGTTCCGCCCAGCCAAAAACATTCAGTACTTC. Amino acid sequence: CSVFRPAKNIQYF.

J is TRBJ2-3 and V is TRBV18, with D hard to call. In germline, CDR1 is KGHSH, CDR2 LQKENI. The CDR3 contains 14 residues. The germline V and J ends were trimmed by 0 bases and 7 bases, with 11 bases remaining between them. The CDR3 protein is CASSPPAGRNTQYF. CDR3 bases: TGTGCCAGCTCACCACCGGCCGGCAGAAATACGCAGTATTTT.

The chain is built from TRBV15 and TRBJ1-1, with unresolved D. The V gene's germline CDR1 is LNHNV and CDR2 YYDKDF (reference sequence). V was clipped by 0 bases and J by 10 bases, with 9 bases between them. This CDR3 has 12 residues. The CDR3 DNA reads as TGTGCCACCAGCAGAGATCGGGTTGGAGCTTTCTTT. This gives the protein CATSRDRVGAFF.

This clone was recorded only once. The chain links TRBV2 to TRBJ1-6; D is uncertain. V was shortened by 7 bases and J by 4 bases, with 14 bases between the two germline ends. CDR3 size: 15 residues. Germline V gene lookup returns CDR1 SNHLY and CDR2 FYNNEI. The CDR3 DNA reads as TGTGCCAGCATGGCTCAGAGCGTTTATAATTCACCCCTCCACTTT. Its protein product is CASMAQSVYNSPLHF. The complete variable domain, with remaining parts taken from reference TRBV2 and TRBJ1-6, reads EPEVTQTPSHQVTQMGQEVILRCVPISNHLYFYWYRQILGQKVEFLVSFYNNEISEKSEIFDDQFSVERPDGSNFTLKIRSTKLEDSAMYFCASMAQSVYNSPLHFGNGTRLTVT.

The chain is built from TRBV5-4 and TRBJ2-3; D remains ambiguous. The length of the CDR3 is 17 residues. The V and J ends lost 4 bases and 2 bases respectively, with 20 bases between them. Germline loops: CDR1 SGHNT, CDR2 YYREEE (reference sequence). Written as DNA, the CDR3 is TGTGCCAGCAGCGTGCCTGGGTCCACCCTGACCACAGATACGCAGTATTTT. Protein sequence: CASSVPGSTLTTDTQYF.

This rearrangement joins TRBV5-1 to TRBJ2-3; D gene uncertain. The V gene's germline CDR1 is SGHRS and CDR2 YFSETQ. The CDR3 is 16 residues long. V lost 1 base and J lost 1, with 13 bases in between. This chain's CDR3 is CASSLYVGGGTDTQYF. The CDR3 coding sequence is TGCGCCAGCAGCTTGTATGTCGGCGGTGGCACAGATACGCAGTATTTT.

The gene calls are TRBV9 and TRBJ2-2; a weak D match, TRBD1 (5 bases). The germline V and J ends were trimmed by 3 bases and 6 bases, with 9 bases remaining between them. This CDR3 is built from 13 residues. Germline CDR1 and CDR2: SGDLS and YYNGEE. The CDR3 region is CASSARQPGELFF. CDR3 coding DNA: TGTGCCAGCAGCGCTCGACAGCCCGGGGAGCTGTTTTTT.

The chain is built from TRBV7-2 and TRBJ2-2, with 10 bases matching TRBD2. The CDR3 loop spans 15 amino acids. V trimming: 5 bases; J trimming: 5 bases; junction bases outside the gene matches: 5. Germline assignment: CDR1 SGHTA and CDR2 FQGNSA. CDR3 residues: CASSPHSGRTGELFF. CDR3 bases: TGTGCCAGCAGCCCCCATAGCGGGAGGACCGGGGAGCTGTTTTTT.

This chain connects TRBV19 to TRBJ1-2, with no clear D. The V and J ends lost 10 bases and 4 bases respectively, with 16 bases between them. Germline CDR1 reads LNHDA; CDR2 reads SQIVND (reference sequence). The CDR3 length is 13 residues. This CDR3 reads CATNSGWGYGYTF. CDR3 nucleotide sequence: TGTGCCACCAACAGCGGGTGGGGCTATGGCTACACCTTC.

This chain joins TRBV11-2 and TRBJ1-2; D ambiguous. Germline V gene sequence: CDR1 SGHAT, CDR2 FQNNGV. This CDR3 is 14 amino acids long. V was clipped by 0 bases and J by 4 bases, with 9 bases between them. The CDR3 sequence: CASSLDSSSYGYTF. CDR3 bases: TGTGCCAGCAGCTTAGACAGCTCGAGCTATGGCTACACCTTC.

This clone has only one observation. This sequence joins TRBV5-1 and TRBJ2-7, with 9 bases aligning to TRBD1. Trimming cost V 0 bases and J 2 bases; bases outside gene matches: 6. Germline CDR1 is SGHRS and CDR2 is YFSETQ. CDR3 length: 16 amino acids. The CDR3 coding sequence is TGCGCCAGCAGCTTGGCAGGACAGGGGACCGCCTACGAGCAGTACTTC. It codes for CASSLAGQGTAYEQYF.

Only one count was recorded for this clone. The chain is built from TRBV30 and TRBJ1-2; D may be TRBD1 (5 bases). V lost 2 bases, J lost 4 bases, and 20 bases lay in between. Germline values: CDR1 GTSNPN, CDR2 SVGIG (reference sequence). The CDR3 has 16 residues. The CDR3 bases are TGTGCCTGGAGTTTAAAGGGGCTACAGGAGAGCTATGGCTACACCTTC. Amino acids: CAWSLKGLQESYGYTF.

The rearrangement links TRBV11-2 to TRBJ2-7; TRBD1 matches at 8 bases. Germline V gives CDR1 SGHAT, CDR2 FQNNGV. This CDR3 spans 16 amino acids. V dropped 5 bases and J dropped 0; count of bases not matched to a gene: 9. CDR3 coding DNA: TGTGCCAGCAGCATCGGGACAGGACCCTTCTCCTACGAGCAGTACTTC. Encoded protein: CASSIGTGPFSYEQYF.

In its sample, this clone was seen once. The chain employs TRBV5-4 and TRBJ1-1, with D possibly being TRBD1 (5 bases). CDR1 is SGHNT, CDR2 YYREEE, per germline (reference sequence). This CDR3 is 14 amino acids long. Trimming pared 3 bases from V and 1 base from J, leaving 10 bases between. The chain's CDR3 is CASSWGRSNTEAFF. For the CDR3, the DNA is TGTGCCAGCAGCTGGGGGAGGTCGAACACTGAAGCTTTCTTT.

This clone appeared a few times. This chain links TRBV18 with TRBJ2-2, with D tentatively TRBD1 (5 bases). V lost 2 bases and J 2 bases, leaving 9 bases between the germline ends. The germline V gene has CDR1 KGHSH and CDR2 LQKENI. The CDR3 contains 15 residues. The CDR3 nucleotides read TGTGCCAGCTCACCAACAGGTAGCAACACCGGGGAGCTGTTTTTT. Translated, it gives CASSPTGSNTGELFF.

The V call is TRBV21-1, the J call TRBJ2-7; the DNA was not used to check the table's D call, TRBD1. TRBV21-1 is a listed pseudogene. This CDR3 is 17 amino acids long. Here the CDR3 DNA reads TGTGCCAGCAGCTCCCGGGACAGGACTTTAGACACCTACGAGCAGTACTTC. Protein: CASSSRDRTLDTYEQYF.

V gene TRBV29-1 combines with J gene TRBJ1-2, with D maybe TRBD1 (5 bases). The CDR3 is 12 amino acids. Germline CDR1 and CDR2: SQVTM and ANQGSEA. The germline V and J ends were trimmed by 1 base and 6 bases, with 9 bases remaining between them. DNA of the CDR3: TGCAGCGTTGAAGGGGGGTCGAATGGCTACACCTTC. Its protein product is CSVEGGSNGYTF.

V is TRBV5-8 and J is TRBJ2-2, with D perhaps TRBD1 (6 bases). This CDR3 contains 17 residues. V was shortened by 2 bases and J by 3 bases, with 17 bases between the two germline ends. Germline-derived CDR1 and CDR2 are SGHTS and YDEGEE. Written as DNA, the CDR3 is TGTGCCAGCAGCTTCGGACAGCCAAACCGTCACACCGGGGAGCTGTTTTTT. Translated: CASSFGQPNRHTGELFF.